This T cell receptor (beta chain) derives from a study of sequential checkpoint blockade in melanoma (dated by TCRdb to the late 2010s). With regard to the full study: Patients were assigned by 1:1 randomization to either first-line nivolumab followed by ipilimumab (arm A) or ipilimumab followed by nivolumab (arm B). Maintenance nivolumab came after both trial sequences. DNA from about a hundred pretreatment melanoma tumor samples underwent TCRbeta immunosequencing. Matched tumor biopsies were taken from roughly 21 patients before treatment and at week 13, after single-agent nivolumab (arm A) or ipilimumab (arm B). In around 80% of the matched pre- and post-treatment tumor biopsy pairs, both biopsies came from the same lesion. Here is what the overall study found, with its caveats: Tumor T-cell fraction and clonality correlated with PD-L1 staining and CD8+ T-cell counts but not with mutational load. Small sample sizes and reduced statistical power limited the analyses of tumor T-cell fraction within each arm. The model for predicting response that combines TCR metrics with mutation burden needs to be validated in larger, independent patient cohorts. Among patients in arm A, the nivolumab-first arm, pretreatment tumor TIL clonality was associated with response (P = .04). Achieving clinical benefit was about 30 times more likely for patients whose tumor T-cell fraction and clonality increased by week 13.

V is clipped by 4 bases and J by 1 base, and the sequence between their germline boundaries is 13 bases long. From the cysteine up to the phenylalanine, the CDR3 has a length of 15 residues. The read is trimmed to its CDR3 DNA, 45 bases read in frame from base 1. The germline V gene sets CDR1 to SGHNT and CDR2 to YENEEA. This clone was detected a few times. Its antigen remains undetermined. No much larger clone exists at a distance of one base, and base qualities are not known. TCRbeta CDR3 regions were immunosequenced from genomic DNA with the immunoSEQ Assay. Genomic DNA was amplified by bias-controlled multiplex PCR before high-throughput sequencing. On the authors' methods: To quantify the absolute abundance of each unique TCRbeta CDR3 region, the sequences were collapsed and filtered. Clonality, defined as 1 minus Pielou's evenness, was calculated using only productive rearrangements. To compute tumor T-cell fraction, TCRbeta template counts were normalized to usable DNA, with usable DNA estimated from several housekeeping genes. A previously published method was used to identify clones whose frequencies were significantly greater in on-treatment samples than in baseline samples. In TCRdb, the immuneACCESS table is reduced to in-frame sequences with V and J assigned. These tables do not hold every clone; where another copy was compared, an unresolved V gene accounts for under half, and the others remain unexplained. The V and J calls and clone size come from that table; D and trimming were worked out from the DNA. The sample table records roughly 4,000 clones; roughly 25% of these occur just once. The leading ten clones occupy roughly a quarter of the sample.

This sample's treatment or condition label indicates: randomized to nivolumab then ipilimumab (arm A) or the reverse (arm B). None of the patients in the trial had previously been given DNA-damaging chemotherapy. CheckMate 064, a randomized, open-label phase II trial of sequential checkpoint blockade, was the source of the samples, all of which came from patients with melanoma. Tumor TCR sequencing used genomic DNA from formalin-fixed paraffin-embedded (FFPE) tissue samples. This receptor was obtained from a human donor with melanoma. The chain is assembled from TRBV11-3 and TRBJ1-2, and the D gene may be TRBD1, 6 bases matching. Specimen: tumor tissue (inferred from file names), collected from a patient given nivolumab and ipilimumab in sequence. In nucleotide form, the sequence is TGTGCCAGCAGCTCCAACAGGGTGGATAACTATGGCTACACCTTC. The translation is CASSSNRVDNYGYTF.